The present T cell receptor (beta chain) was sequenced within a study of OX40 agonist ivuxolimab in advanced cancers. Overall study findings and caveats: CD4+ T cells averaged fewer expanded clones than CD8+ T cells.

Germline CDR1 reads LGHNA; CDR2 reads YSLEER. CDR3 length: 15 residues. Trimming took off 0 bases at V and 7 bases at J, with 13 bases between the two ends. The repertoire was sequenced with immunoSEQ multiplex PCR; TCRdb's copy has only in-frame clones and lacks some. Found here are tens of thousands of clones, 70% to 90% of them singletons; the top ten hold approximately 12%. With respect to this clone: What it binds is not known.

This clonotype originated in an adult with an advanced solid tumor such as melanoma, head and neck, liver or kidney cancer. The chain recombines TRBV4-3 with TRBJ2-4; D possibly corresponds to TRBD2 (7 bases). This specimen consisted of CD4+ or CD8+ T cells sorted from blood, obtained in a trial of the OX40 agonist ivuxolimab. The CDR3 DNA is TGCGCCAGCAGCCAAGATAGGGGGGGTAGGAACATTCAGTACTTC. Protein product: CASSQDRGGRNIQYF.